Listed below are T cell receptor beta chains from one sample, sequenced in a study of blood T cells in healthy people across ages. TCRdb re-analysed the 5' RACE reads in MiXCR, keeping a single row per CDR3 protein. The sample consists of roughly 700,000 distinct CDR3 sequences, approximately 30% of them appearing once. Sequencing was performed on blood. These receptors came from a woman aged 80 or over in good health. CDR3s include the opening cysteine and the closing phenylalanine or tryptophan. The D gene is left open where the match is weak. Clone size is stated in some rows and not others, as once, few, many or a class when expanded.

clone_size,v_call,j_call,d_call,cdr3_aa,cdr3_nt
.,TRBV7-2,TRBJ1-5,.,CASSLEGTNPQPQHF,TGTGCCAGCAGCTTAGAAGGGACAAATCCTCAGCCCCAGCATTTT
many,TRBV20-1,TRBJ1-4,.,CSAPGGGGIGEKLFF,TGCAGTGCTCCTGGAGGAGGGGGAATAGGAGAAAAACTGTTTTTT
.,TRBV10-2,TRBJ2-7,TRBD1,CASTQDRVSYEQYF,TGCGCCAGCACCCAGGACAGGGTATCCTACGAGCAGTACTTC
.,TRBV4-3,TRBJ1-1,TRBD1,CASSQDGQVEAFF,TGCGCCAGCAGCCAAGACGGACAGGTTGAAGCTTTCTTT
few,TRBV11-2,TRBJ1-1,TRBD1,CASSSGQGALAEAFF,TGTGCCAGCAGCTCAGGACAGGGGGCGTTGGCTGAAGCTTTCTTT
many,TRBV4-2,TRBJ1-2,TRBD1,CASSQVGGQGADGYTF,TGTGCCAGCAGCCAGGTTGGGGGACAGGGGGCGGATGGCTACACCTTC
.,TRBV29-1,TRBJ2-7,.,CSTKETGFHEQYF,TGCAGCACAAAGGAGACCGGATTCCACGAGCAGTACTTC
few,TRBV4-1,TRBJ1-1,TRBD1,CASSQGQGLGGWGTEAFF,TGCGCCAGCAGCCAAGGACAGGGTTTAGGGGGTTGGGGGACTGAAGCTTTCTTT
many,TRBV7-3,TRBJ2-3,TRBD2,CASSLRPRGGADTQYF,TGTGCCAGCAGCTTACGGCCTCGGGGGGGCGCAGATACGCAGTATTTT
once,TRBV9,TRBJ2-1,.,CASSVSGRTRNEQFF,TGTGCCAGCAGCGTATCGGGCAGAACCCGGAATGAGCAGTTCTTC